The source of this T cell receptor beta chain is a study of beta chain features in type 1 diabetes. On the study more broadly: The samples had roughly 110,000,000 sorted cells examined in all.

The CDR3 is 13 amino acids. Germline V gene lookup returns CDR1 SGHDT and CDR2 YYEEEE. V was trimmed by 1 base and J by 6 bases, leaving 8 bases between them. This clone was seen a handful of times. No antigen is known for it. Notes on the study in general: Among patients with Type 1 diabetes, TCRB CDR3s were moderately but significantly shorter in every one of the four CD4+ subsets.

The sequenced template was cDNA made from the entire isolated RNA. Naive, central memory and regulatory T cell samples averaged approximately 3.5 million immunoSEQ reads each. Only in-frame clones appear in the TCRdb table, and some are missing; sequencing was by immunoSEQ multiplex PCR. The profile shows hundreds of thousands of clones, around a sixth of them singletons. This receptor was obtained from a young man in good health. V gene TRBV5-6 combines with J gene TRBJ1-5, with D perhaps TRBD1 (5 bases). The sequenced sample was naive CD4+ T cells from blood. CDR3 DNA sequence: TGTGCCAGCAGCTTGCGAGGGGTTCAGCCCCAGCATTTT. It encodes CASSLRGVQPQHF.